Listed here is a single T cell receptor beta chain. At one of its ends the junction is not consistent with the germline gene, which may arise from a read error. With a J-beta primer mix and a sample-barcoded 5' primer, a second PCR ran about 7 to 12 cycles. Every cDNA molecule carried a tag from a template-switch adaptor bearing 12 random nucleotides. Each CDR3 protein is one row after TCRdb ran MiXCR on the 5' RACE reads. The sample includes 1,500,000 or so distinct CDR3 sequences, 42% of them seen just once. This sample is part of a study of blood T cells in healthy people across ages. The CDR3 covers 16 residues. Germline V gene lookup returns CDR1 MNHEY and CDR2 SVGEGT.

The clonotype was recovered from a woman aged 18-29 years in good health. This sequence joins TRBV6-2 or TRBV6-3 and TRBJ2-6; D possibly matches TRBD1 or TRBD2 (5 bases each). What was sequenced was blood. The chain's CDR3 is CASSSRGRSRANVLTF. The CDR3 DNA follows: TGTGCCAGCAGTTCCCGGGGCCGCTCTCGGGCCAACGTCCTGACTTTC.